Described below is a single TCR beta chain sequence and its context. Its target is not known. This sample is part of a study of CD8+ T cells in alopecia areata. Extracted RNA was reverse transcribed, and the resulting cDNA served as sequencing template. The table came from immunoSEQ multiplex PCR; TCRdb's copy has only in-frame clones and leaves some out. The sample shows about 5,800 clones, under 75% of them seen only once. Deletions cut 4 bases from V and 4 bases from J, with 13 bases between. The length of the CDR3 is 15 residues. Germline CDR1 is SGHDN and CDR2 is FVKESK. Broader study findings: Scalp samples also contribute reads from the resident alphabeta T cells found in normal skin.

Regarding treatment: oral pan-JAK inhibitor, 5-10 mg twice daily. The investigators collected lesional scalp punch biopsies and peripheral blood from alopecia areata patients. The receptor's source is a human donor with alopecia areata. The chain is built from TRBV14 and TRBJ1-4; D is uncertain. This specimen was skin, taken at approximately week 30, from a patient treated with tofacitinib. The CDR3 reads CASSPGRNFNEKLFF. CDR3 sequence (DNA): TGTGCCAGCAGCCCAGGACGGAATTTTAATGAAAAACTGTTTTTT.